These T cell receptor beta chains were read from a single sample in a study of blood T cell repertoires in COVID-19. Sequenced by immunoSEQ multiplex PCR; TCRdb stores in-frame clones only, minus some. Counted here are some 200,000 clones, roughly 85% occurring once; the ten biggest clones make up about 2.5%. What was sequenced was peripheral blood. The receptors stem from a woman in her 70s with COVID-19, enrolled during active disease. CDR3s include the opening cysteine and the closing phenylalanine or tryptophan. D genes are given only for firm matches. A row's size may be missing; if present it is once, few, many or a size class.

clone size: -; J gene: TRBJ1-1; V gene: TRBV6-2/TRBV6-3; D gene: TRBD1; CDR3 protein: CASSYSTTRTGLLSAFF; CDR3 DNA: TGTGCCAGCAGTTACTCGACGACCCGGACAGGGCTCCTGAGTGCTTTCTTT
clone size: -; J gene: TRBJ2-3; V gene: TRBV5-1; D gene: -; CDR3 protein: CASSFREDTQYF; CDR3 DNA: TGCGCCAGCAGCTTTAGGGAGGATACGCAGTATTTT
clone size: -; J gene: TRBJ1-5; V gene: TRBV6-5; D gene: TRBD1; CDR3 protein: CASRGQGFGNQPQHF; CDR3 DNA: TGTGCCAGCAGGGGACAGGGTTTTGGCAATCAGCCCCAGCATTTT
clone size: -; J gene: TRBJ2-4; V gene: TRBV15; D gene: TRBD2; CDR3 protein: CATSREVGEGAKNIQYF; CDR3 DNA: TGTGCCACCAGCAGAGAGGTTGGGGAGGGGGCCAAAAACATTCAGTACTTC
clone size: -; J gene: TRBJ1-6; V gene: TRBV7-3; D gene: TRBD1; CDR3 protein: CASSLGDRRDSPLHF; CDR3 DNA: TGTGCCAGCAGCTTAGGGGACAGGAGGGACTCACCCCTCCACTTT
clone size: -; J gene: TRBJ2-1; V gene: TRBV24-1; D gene: TRBD2; CDR3 protein: CATSDSGLAGGYEQFF; CDR3 DNA: TGTGCCACCAGTGATTCGGGACTAGCGGGAGGATATGAGCAGTTCTTC
clone size: -; J gene: TRBJ2-3; V gene: TRBV7-2; D gene: TRBD2; CDR3 protein: CASSLGVLLAGHTDTQYF; CDR3 DNA: TGTGCCAGCAGCTTAGGGGTATTACTAGCGGGACACACAGATACGCAGTATTTT
clone size: -; J gene: TRBJ1-1; V gene: TRBV20-1; D gene: -; CDR3 protein: CSASRPTGRVEAFF; CDR3 DNA: TGCAGTGCTAGTAGGCCGACAGGAAGGGTTGAAGCTTTCTTT
clone size: -; J gene: TRBJ2-2; V gene: TRBV19; D gene: TRBD1; CDR3 protein: CASSSGTGGSGELFF; CDR3 DNA: TGTGCCAGTAGTAGCGGGACAGGGGGCTCCGGGGAGCTGTTTTTT
clone size: -; J gene: TRBJ2-1; V gene: TRBV6-2/TRBV6-3; D gene: TRBD2; CDR3 protein: CASSQLAGAKHEQFF; CDR3 DNA: TGTGCCAGCAGTCAACTAGCGGGAGCTAAACATGAGCAGTTCTTC
clone size: -; J gene: TRBJ2-1; V gene: TRBV15; D gene: TRBD2; CDR3 protein: CATSRDIAGGPTDEQFF; CDR3 DNA: TGTGCCACCAGCAGGGACATAGCGGGGGGGCCCACGGATGAGCAGTTCTTC
clone size: once; J gene: TRBJ2-1; V gene: TRBV11-3; D gene: TRBD1; CDR3 protein: CASSPFSSGTGGGNEQFF; CDR3 DNA: TGTGCCAGCAGCCCTTTCTCCTCCGGGACAGGGGGAGGCAATGAGCAGTTCTTC
clone size: -; J gene: TRBJ1-5; V gene: TRBV7-4; D gene: -; CDR3 protein: CASSLEGSLGHSNQPQHF; CDR3 DNA: TGTGCCAGCAGCTTAGAAGGCAGCTTGGGCCATAGCAATCAGCCCCAGCATTTT
clone size: -; J gene: TRBJ1-5; V gene: TRBV19; D gene: TRBD1; CDR3 protein: CASRDRDRTWGGNQPQHF; CDR3 DNA: TGTGCCAGTAGGGACCGGGACAGGACATGGGGAGGGAATCAGCCCCAGCATTTT
clone size: -; J gene: TRBJ2-7; V gene: TRBV7-2; D gene: -; CDR3 protein: CASSLDRGSHEQYF; CDR3 DNA: TGTGCCAGCAGCTTAGATCGGGGTTCACACGAGCAGTACTTC
clone size: -; J gene: TRBJ1-2; V gene: TRBV7-3; D gene: TRBD1; CDR3 protein: CASSKGGAGGYTF; CDR3 DNA: TGTGCCAGCAGCAAAGGGGGCGCAGGGGGCTACACCTTC
clone size: -; J gene: TRBJ1-4; V gene: TRBV4-3; D gene: -; CDR3 protein: CASSQEGAGRVNEKLFF; CDR3 DNA: TGCGCCAGCAGCCAAGAAGGCGCGGGACGAGTTAATGAAAAACTGTTTTTT
clone size: -; J gene: TRBJ1-1; V gene: TRBV7-9; D gene: -; CDR3 protein: CASSFDSPLNTEAFF; CDR3 DNA: TGTGCCAGCAGCTTCGACAGCCCGCTGAACACTGAAGCTTTCTTT
clone size: -; J gene: TRBJ2-5; V gene: TRBV5-8; D gene: TRBD1; CDR3 protein: CASSLEHSTGTETQYF; CDR3 DNA: TGTGCCAGCAGCTTGGAACACTCGACAGGGACGGAGACCCAGTACTTC
clone size: -; J gene: TRBJ1-2; V gene: TRBV11-3; D gene: -; CDR3 protein: CASSFTGPPIGYTF; CDR3 DNA: TGTGCCAGCAGCTTCACAGGACCTCCTATTGGCTACACCTTC
clone size: -; J gene: TRBJ2-5; V gene: TRBV19; D gene: -; CDR3 protein: CASSQGGETQYF; CDR3 DNA: TGTGCCAGTAGCCAGGGGGGCGAGACCCAGTACTTC
clone size: -; J gene: TRBJ1-2; V gene: TRBV5-1; D gene: TRBD1; CDR3 protein: CASSLGQGYYGYTF; CDR3 DNA: TGCGCCAGCAGCTTGGGACAGGGATACTATGGCTACACCTTC
clone size: -; J gene: TRBJ2-2; V gene: TRBV11-3; D gene: -; CDR3 protein: CASSLGLDTANTGELFF; CDR3 DNA: TGTGCCAGCAGCTTAGGTCTGGACACTGCGAACACCGGGGAGCTGTTTTTT
clone size: -; J gene: TRBJ2-5; V gene: TRBV6-2/TRBV6-3; D gene: TRBD2; CDR3 protein: CASSYLGLGSETQYF; CDR3 DNA: TGTGCCAGCAGTTACCTGGGACTAGGTTCAGAGACCCAGTACTTC
clone size: -; J gene: TRBJ1-6; V gene: TRBV27; D gene: TRBD1; CDR3 protein: CASSLYRGRDSPLHF; CDR3 DNA: TGTGCCAGCAGTCTTTACAGGGGGCGAGATTCACCCCTCCACTTT
clone size: -; J gene: TRBJ1-2; V gene: TRBV4-2; D gene: TRBD1; CDR3 protein: CASSVGGTGWYGYTF; CDR3 DNA: TGTGCCAGCAGCGTAGGAGGGACAGGGTGGTATGGCTACACCTTC
clone size: -; J gene: TRBJ1-2; V gene: TRBV3-1/TRBV3-2; D gene: -; CDR3 protein: CASSQAGNNGYTF; CDR3 DNA: TGTGCCAGCAGCCAAGCGGGGAATAACGGCTACACCTTC
clone size: once; J gene: TRBJ2-6; V gene: TRBV2; D gene: -; CDR3 protein: CASSERTASGANVLTF; CDR3 DNA: TGTGCCAGCAGTGAAAGAACTGCCTCTGGGGCCAACGTCCTGACTTTC
clone size: -; J gene: TRBJ2-7; V gene: TRBV5-4; D gene: TRBD2; CDR3 protein: CASSLERDGYEQYF; CDR3 DNA: TGTGCCAGCAGCTTGGAGCGGGACGGGTACGAGCAGTACTTC
clone size: -; J gene: TRBJ2-2; V gene: TRBV7-6; D gene: -; CDR3 protein: CASRRLNGIANTGELFF; CDR3 DNA: TGTGCCAGCAGACGACTGAACGGAATCGCGAACACCGGGGAGCTGTTTTTT
clone size: -; J gene: TRBJ2-1; V gene: TRBV4-3; D gene: TRBD2; CDR3 protein: CASSQDPTSGDYNEQFF; CDR3 DNA: TGCGCCAGCAGCCAAGATCCGACTAGCGGGGACTACAATGAGCAGTTCTTC
clone size: -; J gene: TRBJ2-1; V gene: TRBV7-9; D gene: TRBD2; CDR3 protein: CASSSSRLGASGRHNEQFF; CDR3 DNA: TGTGCCAGCAGCTCATCCAGGCTCGGGGCTAGCGGGAGGCACAATGAGCAGTTCTTC